Detailed here is one T cell receptor beta chain. During its preparation, the TCRbeta library received unique molecular identifiers. TCRdb analysed the PCR reads with MiXCR anew, one entry per CDR3 protein. Among 780,000 or so distinct CDR3 sequences listed, about 15% were seen once. These data come from a study of T-cell reconstitution after alpha-beta-depleted transplantation in children. With 5 bases clipped from V and 4 bases from J, the junction kept 5 bases outside the gene matches. Germline assignment: CDR1 MNHNS and CDR2 SASEGT. The CDR3 covers 15 residues. Material: PBMCs, mostly from graft donor cells, obtained 360 days after TCRalphabeta/CD19-depleted stem cell transplant. The clonotype was recovered from a male patient between 5 and 17 years old who had a stem cell transplant for acute lymphoblastic leukemia, so the T cells may come from the graft donor. The gene calls are TRBV6-1 and TRBJ2-7, with TRBD2 matching over 13 bases. The CDR3: CASSRTSGRTYEQYF. DNA for the CDR3: TGTGCCAGCAGTAGGACTAGCGGGAGAACGTACGAGCAGTACTTC.